Following are 9 T cell receptor beta chains from one sample sequenced in a study of blood T cell repertoires in COVID-19. Sequencing was performed with immunoSEQ multiplex PCR; in TCRdb, only in-frame clones are kept and a portion is missing. The sample has under 200,000 clones; 89% are singletons. Sequenced input: PBMCs or T cells enriched from blood (not recorded which). Receptors originate from a woman younger than 30 who had recovered from COVID-19.

The chain links TRBV7-2 to TRBJ1-2; D is ambiguous. V was cut by 1 base and J by 6 bases, with 6 bases left in between. CDR1 is SGHTA and CDR2 is FQGNSA in the germline V gene. This CDR3 is built from 12 residues. Here the CDR3 reads CASSLDQNGYTF. CDR3 nucleotide sequence: TGTGCCAGCAGCTTAGACCAGAATGGCTACACCTTC.

This clone is a singleton in its sample. The chain joins TRBV28 to TRBJ1-1; D may be TRBD1 (5 bases). The ends were cut back, 5 bases at V and 14 bases at J, with 18 bases in the middle. The germline V gene encodes CDR1 MDHEN and CDR2 SYDVKM. CDR3 length: 12 residues. CDR3 in DNA: TGTGCCAGCAGTCTAGGGGTTCGGTCGAGCTTCTTT. The encoded protein is CASSLGVRSSFF.

The chain couples TRBV19 to TRBJ1-5; TRBD1 is a possible D gene (6 bases). There are 14 residues in the CDR3. V shed 3 bases and J shed 4 bases, with 10 bases lying between them. The germline V gene has CDR1 LNHDA and CDR2 SQIVND (reference sequence). CDR3 residues: CASSIRGPNQPQHF. CDR3 sequence (DNA): TGTGCCAGTAGTATCAGGGGTCCTAATCAGCCCCAGCATTTT.

This chain links TRBV9 with TRBJ1-6; D is undetermined. The V end lost 2 bases, the J end lost 9 bases, and 15 bases lay between the germline ends. The length of the CDR3 is 15 residues. From germline, CDR1 is SGDLS and CDR2 YYNGEE. DNA for the CDR3: TGTGCCAGCAGCGTTTCGAGGACTGAGTCTTCACCCCTCCACTTT. Translating it yields CASSVSRTESSPLHF.

As concerns this clone: At one boundary the junction diverges from the germline segment, which might be a read error. V gene TRBV5-4 combines with J gene TRBJ1-3; D remains unclear. This CDR3 has 13 residues. Looked up from germline, CDR1 is SGHNT and CDR2 is YYREEE (reference sequence). The CDR3 nucleotides read TGTGCCGGCAGGAGTAACTCTGGAAACACCATATATTTT. Translating it yields CAGRSNSGNTIYF.

This chain links TRBV19 with TRBJ1-1, with 7 bases aligning to TRBD1. The CDR3 runs 17 residues. Germline trimming cut 4 bases from V and 1 base from J; bases unmatched to any gene: 12. Germline V gene lookup returns CDR1 LNHDA and CDR2 SQIVND (reference sequence). CDR3 nucleotide sequence: TGTGCCAGTAGTAGGCGAACAGGGGATGTCGGGAACACTGAAGCTTTCTTT. Protein sequence: CASSRRTGDVGNTEAFF.

The sample holds a few counts of this clone. The chain uses TRBV7-2 and TRBJ1-2; D call uncertain. V dropped 4 bases and J dropped 7 bases, with 16 bases sitting between them. Germline assignment: CDR1 SGHTA and CDR2 FQGNSA. The CDR3 is made up of 14 amino acids. The CDR3 sequence is CASSSQVSTGGYTF. In DNA form, the CDR3 reads TGTGCCAGCAGCTCCCAAGTAAGCACTGGTGGCTACACCTTC.

The chain joins TRBV7-2 to TRBJ2-2; D is uncertain. Germline V gene lookup returns CDR1 SGHTA and CDR2 FQGNSA. Trimming cost V 3 bases and J 2 bases, with 4 bases left between them. This CDR3 is built from 13 residues. CDR3 protein: CASSFLNTGELFF. CDR3 coding DNA: TGTGCCAGCAGCTTTTTAAACACCGGGGAGCTGTTTTTT.

This sequence joins TRBV30 and TRBJ1-4, with unresolved D. The CDR3 runs to 11 residues. CDR1 is GTSNPN and CDR2 is SVGIG in the germline V gene (reference sequence). V gave up 0 bases and J gave up 8 bases, with 4 bases separating them. CDR3 DNA sequence: TGTGCCTGGAGTGTACGGGAAAAACTGTTTTTT. This sequence encodes CAWSVREKLFF.